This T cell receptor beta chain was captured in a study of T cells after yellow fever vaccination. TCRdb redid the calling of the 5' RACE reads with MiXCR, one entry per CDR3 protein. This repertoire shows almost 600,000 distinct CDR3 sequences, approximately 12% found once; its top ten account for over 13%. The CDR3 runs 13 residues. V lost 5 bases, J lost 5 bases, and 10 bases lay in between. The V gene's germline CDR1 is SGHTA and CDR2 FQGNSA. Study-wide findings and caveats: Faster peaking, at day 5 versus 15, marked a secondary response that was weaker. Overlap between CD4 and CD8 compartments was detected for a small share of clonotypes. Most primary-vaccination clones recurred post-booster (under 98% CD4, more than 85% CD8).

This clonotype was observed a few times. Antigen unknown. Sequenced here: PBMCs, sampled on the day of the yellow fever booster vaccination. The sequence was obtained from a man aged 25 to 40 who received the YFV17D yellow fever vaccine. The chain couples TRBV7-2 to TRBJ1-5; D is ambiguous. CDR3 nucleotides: TGTGCCAGCAGCCCCTGGAGGGATCAGCCCCAGCATTTT. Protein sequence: CASSPWRDQPQHF.